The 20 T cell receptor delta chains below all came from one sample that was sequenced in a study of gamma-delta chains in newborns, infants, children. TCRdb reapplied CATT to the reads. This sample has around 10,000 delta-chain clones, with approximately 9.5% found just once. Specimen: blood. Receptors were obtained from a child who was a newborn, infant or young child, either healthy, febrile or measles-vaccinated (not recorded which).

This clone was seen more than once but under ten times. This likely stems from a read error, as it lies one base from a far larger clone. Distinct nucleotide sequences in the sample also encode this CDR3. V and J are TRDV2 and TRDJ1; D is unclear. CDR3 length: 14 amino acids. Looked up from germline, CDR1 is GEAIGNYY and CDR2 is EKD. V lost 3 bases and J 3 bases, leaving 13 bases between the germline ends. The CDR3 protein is CACDHLRNADKLIF. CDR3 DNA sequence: TGTGCCTGTGACCACCTAAGGAACGCCGATAAACTCATCTTT.

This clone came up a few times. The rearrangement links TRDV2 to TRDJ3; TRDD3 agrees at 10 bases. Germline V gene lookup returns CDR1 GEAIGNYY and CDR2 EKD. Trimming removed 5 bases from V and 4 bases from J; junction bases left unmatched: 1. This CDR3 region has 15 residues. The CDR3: CACGGIRWDTRQMFF. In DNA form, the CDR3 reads TGTGCCTGTGGGGGGATACGTTGGGACACCCGACAGATGTTTTTC.

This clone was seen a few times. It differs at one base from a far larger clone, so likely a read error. CDR3 residues: CACDPVLGDTRRNTDRLIF. CDR3 DNA sequence: TGTGCCTGTGACCCTGTACTGGGGGATACGCGACGGAACACCGATAGACTCATCTTT. This sequence joins TRDV2 and TRDJ1; 13 nucleotides line up with TRDD3. This CDR3 is built from 19 residues. Looked up from germline, CDR1 is GEAIGNYY and CDR2 is EKD.

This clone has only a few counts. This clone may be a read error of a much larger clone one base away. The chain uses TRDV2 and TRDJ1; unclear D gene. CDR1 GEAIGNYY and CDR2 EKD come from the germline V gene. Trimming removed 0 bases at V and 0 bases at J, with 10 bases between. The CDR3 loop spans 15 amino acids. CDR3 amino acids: CACDTLQTYTDKLIF. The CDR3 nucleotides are TGTGCCTGTGACACCCTCCAAACGTACACCGATAAACTCATCTTT.

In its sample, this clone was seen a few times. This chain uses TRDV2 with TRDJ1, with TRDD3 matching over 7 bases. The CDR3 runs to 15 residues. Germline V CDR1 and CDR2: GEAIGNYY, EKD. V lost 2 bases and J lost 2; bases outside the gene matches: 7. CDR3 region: CACDNLGVDTDKLIF. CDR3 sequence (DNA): TGTGCCTGTGACAATCTGGGGGTCGATACCGATAAACTCATCTTT.

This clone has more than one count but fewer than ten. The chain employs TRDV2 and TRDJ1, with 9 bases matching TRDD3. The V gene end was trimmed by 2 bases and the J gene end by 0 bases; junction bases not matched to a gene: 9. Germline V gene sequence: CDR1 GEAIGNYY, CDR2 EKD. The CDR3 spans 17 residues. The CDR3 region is CACDSLTGGRDTDKLIF. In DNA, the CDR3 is TGTGCCTGTGACAGCCTTACTGGGGGACGAGACACCGATAAACTCATCTTT.

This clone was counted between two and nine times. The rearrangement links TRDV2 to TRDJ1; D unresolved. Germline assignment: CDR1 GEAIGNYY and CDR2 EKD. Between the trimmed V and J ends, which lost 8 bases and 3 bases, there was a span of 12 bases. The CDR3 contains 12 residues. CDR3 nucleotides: TGTGCCTTTGCCTCTCCCCCCGATAAACTCATCTTT. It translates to CAFASPPDKLIF.

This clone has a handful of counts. The CDR3 sequence: CACDTTGVTWDTRQMFF. CDR3 in DNA: TGTGCCTGTGACACCACTGGGGTGACCTGGGACACCCGACAGATGTTTTTC. The chain uses TRDV2 and TRDJ3; 7 nucleotides align to TRDD3. The CDR3 sequence is 17 residues long. Per germline, CDR1 GEAIGNYY and CDR2 EKD. The J segment lost 2 bases and the V segment lost 0 bases, leaving 3 bases of the junction unmatched.

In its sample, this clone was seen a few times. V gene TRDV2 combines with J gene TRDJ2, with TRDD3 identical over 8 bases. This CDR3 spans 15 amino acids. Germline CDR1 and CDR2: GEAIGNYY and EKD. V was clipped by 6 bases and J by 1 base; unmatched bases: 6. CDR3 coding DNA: TGTGCCTGTAATCTTCTGGGGGATTTGACAGCACAACTCTTCTTT. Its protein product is CACNLLGDLTAQLFF.

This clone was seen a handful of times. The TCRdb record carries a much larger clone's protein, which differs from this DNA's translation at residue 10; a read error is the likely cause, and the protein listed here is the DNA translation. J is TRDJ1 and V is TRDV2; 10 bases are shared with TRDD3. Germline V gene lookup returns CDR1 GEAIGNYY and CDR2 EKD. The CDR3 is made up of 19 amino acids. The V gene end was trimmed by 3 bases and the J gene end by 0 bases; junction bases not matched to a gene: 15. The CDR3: CACDPVLGDARRNTDKLIF. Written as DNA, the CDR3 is TGTGCCTGTGACCCTGTACTGGGGGATGCGCGACGGAACACCGATAAACTCATCTTT.

The CDR3 spells CALGEVVVPTGLGDEDTDKLIF. For the CDR3, the DNA is TGTGCTCTTGGGGAAGTGGTGGTTCCTACTGGTTTGGGGGACGAGGACACCGATAAACTCATCTTT. J is TRDJ1 and V is TRDV1; D could derive from TRDD2 or TRDD3 (7 bases each). Trimming took 2 bases from V and 0 from J, leaving 31 bases between them. Germline V gives CDR1 TSWWSYY, CDR2 QGS. CDR3 size: 22 residues.

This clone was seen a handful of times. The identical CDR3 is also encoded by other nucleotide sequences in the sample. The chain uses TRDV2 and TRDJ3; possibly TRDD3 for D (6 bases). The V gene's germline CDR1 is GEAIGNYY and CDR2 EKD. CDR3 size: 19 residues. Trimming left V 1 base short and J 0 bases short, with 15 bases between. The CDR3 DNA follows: TGTGCCTGTGACACTGGGGGTTCTCTCAGCTCCTGGGACACCCGACAGATGTTTTTC. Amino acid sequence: CACDTGGSLSSWDTRQMFF.

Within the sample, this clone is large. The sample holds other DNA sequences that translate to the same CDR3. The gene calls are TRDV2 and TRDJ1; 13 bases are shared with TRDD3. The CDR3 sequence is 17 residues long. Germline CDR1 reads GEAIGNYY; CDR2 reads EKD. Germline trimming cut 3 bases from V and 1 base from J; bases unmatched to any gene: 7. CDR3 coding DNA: TGTGCCTGTGACGCCGTACTGGGGGATACGGGCACCGATAAACTCATCTTT. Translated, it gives CACDAVLGDTGTDKLIF.

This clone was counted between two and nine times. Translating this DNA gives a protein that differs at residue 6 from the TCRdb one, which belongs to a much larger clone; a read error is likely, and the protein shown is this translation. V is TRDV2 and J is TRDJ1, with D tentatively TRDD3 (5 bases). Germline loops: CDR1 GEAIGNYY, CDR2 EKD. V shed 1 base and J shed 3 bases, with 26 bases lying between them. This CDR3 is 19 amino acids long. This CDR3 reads CACDTPRTGNIRVPDKLIF. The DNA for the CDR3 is TGTGCCTGTGACACGCCTCGGACCGGGAATATACGAGTGCCCGATAAACTCATCTTT.

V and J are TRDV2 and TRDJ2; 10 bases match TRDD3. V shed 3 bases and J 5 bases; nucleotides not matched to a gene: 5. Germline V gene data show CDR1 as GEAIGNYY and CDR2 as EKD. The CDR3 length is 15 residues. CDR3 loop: CACDYVLGDTAQLFF. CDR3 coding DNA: TGTGCCTGTGACTACGTACTGGGGGATACAGCACAACTCTTCTTT.

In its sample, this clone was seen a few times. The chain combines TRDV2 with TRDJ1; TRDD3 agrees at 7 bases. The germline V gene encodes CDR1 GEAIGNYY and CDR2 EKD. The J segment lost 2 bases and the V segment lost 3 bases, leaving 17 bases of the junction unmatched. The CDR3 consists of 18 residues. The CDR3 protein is CACDPLLGTYLGTDKLIF. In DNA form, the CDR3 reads TGTGCCTGTGACCCATTACTGGGGACCTACCTCGGGACCGATAAACTCATCTTT.

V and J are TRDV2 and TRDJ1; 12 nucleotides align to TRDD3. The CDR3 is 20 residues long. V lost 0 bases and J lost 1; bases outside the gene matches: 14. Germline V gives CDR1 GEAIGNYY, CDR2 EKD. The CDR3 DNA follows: TGTGCCTGTGACACCGTGGCGAAACTGGGGGATACTGAGGGCACCGATAAACTCATCTTT. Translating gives CACDTVAKLGDTEGTDKLIF.

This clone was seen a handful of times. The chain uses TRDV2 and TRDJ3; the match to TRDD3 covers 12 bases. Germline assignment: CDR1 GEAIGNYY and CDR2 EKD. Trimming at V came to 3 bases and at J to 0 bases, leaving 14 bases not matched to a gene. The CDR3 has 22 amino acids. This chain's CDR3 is CACDAPTGGYSQGSWDTRQMFF. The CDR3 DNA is TGTGCCTGTGACGCCCCTACTGGGGGATACTCCCAAGGCTCCTGGGACACCCGACAGATGTTTTTC.

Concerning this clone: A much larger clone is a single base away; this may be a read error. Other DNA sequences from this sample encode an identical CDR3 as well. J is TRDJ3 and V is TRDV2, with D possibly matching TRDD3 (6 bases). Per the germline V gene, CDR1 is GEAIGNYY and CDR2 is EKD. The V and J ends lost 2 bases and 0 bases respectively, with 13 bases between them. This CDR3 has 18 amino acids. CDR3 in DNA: TGTGCCTGTGACATACTGGGAGATACCTCCTGGGACACCCGACAGATGTTTTTC. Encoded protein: CACDILGDTSWDTRQMFF.

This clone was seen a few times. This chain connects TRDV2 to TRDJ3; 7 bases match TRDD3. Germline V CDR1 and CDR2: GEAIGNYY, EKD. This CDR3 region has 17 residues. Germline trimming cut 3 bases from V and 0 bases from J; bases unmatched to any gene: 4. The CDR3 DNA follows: TGTGCCTGTGACCCTCTGGGGGGCTCCTGGGACACCCGACAGATGTTTTTC. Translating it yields CACDPLGGSWDTRQMFF.